This T cell receptor (beta chain) was sequenced in a study of cytomegalovirus exposure and HLA in healthy donors. Germline assignment: CDR1 LNHNV and CDR2 YYDKDF (reference sequence). The V and J ends lost 0 bases and 9 bases respectively, with 15 bases between them. The CDR3 extends over 15 amino acids. The study ran its PCR with 60 Vbeta and 13 Jbeta primers. TCRdb's table, derived via immunoSEQ multiplex PCR, lists solely in-frame clones and lacks some. The table lists approximately 180,000 clones, around 82% of them singletons, with 1.5% to 2% in the top ten. This clone was seen just once. Material for sequencing was PBMCs. The sequence came from a man younger than 35 in good health and CMV-seronegative. This chain connects TRBV15 to TRBJ1-5; TRBD1 is a possible D gene (5 bases). CDR3 coding DNA: TGTGCCACCAGCAGAGATGTGTCTGGGGGGGGGCCCCAGCATTTT. This encodes CATSRDVSGGGPQHF.